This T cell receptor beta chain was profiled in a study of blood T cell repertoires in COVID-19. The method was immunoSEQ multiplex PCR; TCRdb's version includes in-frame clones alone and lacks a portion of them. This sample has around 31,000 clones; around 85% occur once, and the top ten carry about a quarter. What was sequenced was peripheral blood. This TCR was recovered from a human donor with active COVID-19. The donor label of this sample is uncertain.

CDR3 loop: CASSPQTGDSSPLHF. The CDR3 nucleotides are TGTGCCAGCTCACCACAAACAGGGGATAGTTCACCCCTCCACTTT. The genes are TRBV18 and TRBJ1-6; 7 bases are shared with TRBD1. Germline assignment: CDR1 KGHSH and CDR2 LQKENI. This CDR3 is built from 15 residues. The trim removed 1 base at V and 9 bases at J, leaving 6 bases unmatched.